The sequence of this T cell receptor (gamma chain) was determined in a study of intestinal T cells in coeliac disease (dated by TCRdb to 2019 to 2021). Background for the entire study: Coeliac patients were much younger than controls, with mean ages of around 15 versus 51 years in the TRG cohort. Duodenal biopsies from approximately 30 coeliac disease patients and 20 to 25 non-coeliac controls were included in a second, larger TCR-gamma (TRG) cohort. The TCR-delta (TRD) cohort comprised duodenal biopsies from approximately eleven coeliac disease patients and approximately eleven non-coeliac controls.

By its share of the sample, this clone is large (0.1 to 1%). Its antigen is not yet known. No base quality information exists; no much larger clone differs at one position. Other DNA sequences in this specimen translate into the identical CDR3. For each case, genomic DNA was extracted from ten 5-um FFPE scrolls with the QIAamp DNA FFPE tissue kit. Fully anonymised formalin-fixed paraffin-embedded duodenal biopsies surplus to diagnostic needs were used to test TCR repertoire-based classification of coeliac disease. Beyond this particular receptor, the publication reports: Clustering based on TRG put most of the roughly 54 biopsies (roughly 94%) in the right class, and the reported leave-one-out accuracy was roughly 90%. In training, clustering based on TRD kmers put all 22 biopsies in the right class, and the reported leave-one-out accuracy was 91%. Repeated CDR3 amino acid sequences could not be distinguished from PCR duplicates. FFPE-derived DNA was found to be relatively degraded, and loss of a proportion of TCR sequences in each sample was likely caused by this degradation. Coeliac and control groups differed significantly in age, although an age-split analysis did not yield significant classification.

Taken from the germline V gene, the CDR1 and CDR2 loops are EGSNGY and YDSYNSKV. Measured from the cysteine to the phenylalanine, the CDR3 is 17 residues long. The CDR3 DNA has 51 bases and is translated from base 1. Germline trimming: 0 bases from V, 9 bases from J; junction bases outside gene matches: 16. Libraries were constructed by multiplex PCR. TCRdb names Ion Torrent PGM as the instrument used. The LymphoTrack kit, which has primers carrying Illumina adapters, was used to amplify TRG repertoires from around 200 ng of biopsy DNA. TRG amplicons were purified with AMPure XP beads, quantified on a 2100 Bioanalyzer, and pooled equimolarly. TRG libraries were sequenced on an Ion PGM instrument. Per the authors' processing: Reads in which more than 10% of nucleotides fell below the per-patient third-quartile quality score were removed with FastX. IMGT/HighV-QUEST was used to align the reads, assigning V, D and J genes, identifying CDR3 regions and assessing functionality. After the sequences were translated into amino acids, every sequence predicted to be non-functional was thrown out. CDR3s were split into kmers with and without positional annotation, PCA was performed on kmer frequencies, and samples were clustered using all 1023 combinations of PCs 1-10. Leave-one-out cross-validation was used to validate the classification, with parameters re-optimised on the remaining samples in each round. Shannon diversity was calculated using the vegan R package from repeated random subsamples equal to the lowest read count. After TCRdb called clones again from the public reads with CATT, rows with identical DNA were merged. It is TCRdb's table, rather than the study itself, that gives the V and J calls and clone size. The table for this sample lists 350 to 450 gamma-chain clones; 35% to 50% of them were counted only once. Roughly 37% of the sample lies in the top ten.

The chain is encoded by TRGV2 joined to TRGJP2. This receptor was identified in a human donor with celiac disease. The specimen sequenced was a duodenal biopsy. The sequenced DNA: TGTGCCACCTGGGACGGGGTCCTCTGGATGGGCTATTGGATCAAGACGTTT. Its translation reads: CATWDGVLWMGYWIKTF.